This T cell receptor (beta chain) was captured in a study of blood T cell repertoires in COVID-19. Study in general: Sources were T cells, B-cell-depleted T cells, or PBMCs; the material itself was cDNA or gDNA.

Everyone who took part was roughly 18 to 89 years old, and they came from about two dozen US areas. The assay was immunoSEQ multiplex PCR, and TCRdb's table has in-frame clones only and misses some. The sample carries some 300,000 clones, around 90% recorded once. This receptor was identified in a woman under 30 with acute COVID-19. Sequencing was carried out using PBMCs or T cells enriched from blood (not recorded which).

CDR3 nucleotide sequence: TGTGCCACCAGTGACCAACCCGGCTATGGCTACACCTTC. Protein product: CATSDQPGYGYTF. The chain recombines TRBV24-1 with TRBJ1-2; D unresolved. This CDR3 spans 13 amino acids. Germline lookup yields CDR1 KGHDR and CDR2 SFDVKD. Between the trimmed V and J ends, which lost 4 bases and 4 bases, there was a span of 9 bases.